Given below is one T cell receptor (beta chain) in context. The sample comes from a study of blood T cell repertoires in COVID-19. Across the whole study: There were acute and convalescent COVID-19 samples, and they came from the United States, Italy and Spain. The cDNA or gDNA used as material had been derived from T cells, B-cell-depleted T cells, or PBMCs.

The CDR3 is 14 amino acids. Germline V gene sequence: CDR1 SGHTA, CDR2 FQGNSA. With V trimmed by 4 bases and J by 0 bases, 2 bases remained unmatched. Here immunoSEQ multiplex PCR was the method, and the copy in TCRdb shows in-frame clones only, minus some. The sample lists over 100,000 clones; around nine tenths were seen once. The V and J genes are TRBV7-2 and TRBJ1-1; 7 nucleotides line up with TRBD1. Source material: peripheral blood. The TCR was taken from a human donor in a cohort sampled during active COVID-19. The CDR3 DNA sequence: TGTGCCAGCAGCTCGGGACAGCTGAACACTGAAGCTTTCTTT. Residues: CASSSGQLNTEAFF.